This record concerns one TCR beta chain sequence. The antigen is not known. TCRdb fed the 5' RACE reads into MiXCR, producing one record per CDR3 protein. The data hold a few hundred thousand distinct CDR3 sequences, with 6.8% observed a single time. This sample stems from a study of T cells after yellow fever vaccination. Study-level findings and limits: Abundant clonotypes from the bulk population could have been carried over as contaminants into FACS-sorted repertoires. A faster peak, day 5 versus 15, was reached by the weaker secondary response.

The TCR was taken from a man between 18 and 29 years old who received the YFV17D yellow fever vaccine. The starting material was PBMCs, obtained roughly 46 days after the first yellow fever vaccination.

CDR3 nucleotide sequence: TGTGCCTGGAGTGGTCTTGGGGAGCAGTACTTC. This translates into CAWSGLGEQYF. The chain has TRBV30 and TRBJ2-7, with D uncertain. Germline loops: CDR1 GTSNPN, CDR2 SVGIG (reference sequence). The CDR3 spans 11 residues. V was clipped by 1 base and J by 7 bases, with 8 bases between them.